The clone carrying this T cell receptor beta chain was detected a few times. Its specificity is unknown. This sample stems from a study of CD8 T cells in ankylosing spondylitis. V was cut by 7 bases and J by 6 bases, with 12 bases left in between. The CDR3 has 13 amino acids. Germline CDR1 reads MDHEN; CDR2 reads SYDVKM. Via MiXCR, TCRdb re-called the 5' RACE reads, giving one row per CDR3 protein. The table records under 450,000 distinct CDR3 sequences, about a sixth of them present only once. Study-level points and caveats: Characteristic of ankylosing spondylitis blood, it appeared, was a TCR beta motif comprising fewer than 10 highly homologous variants.

This TCR came from a male donor with ankylosing spondylitis. The sequenced sample was blood, either unsorted or a sorted T cell fraction (not recorded which). The V gene is TRBV28, the J gene TRBJ2-2; either TRBD1 or TRBD2 may supply D (6 bases each). The DNA for the CDR3 is TGTGCCAGCACCACGGGGGCGGCCGGGGAGCTGTTTTTT. The encoded protein is CASTTGAAGELFF.